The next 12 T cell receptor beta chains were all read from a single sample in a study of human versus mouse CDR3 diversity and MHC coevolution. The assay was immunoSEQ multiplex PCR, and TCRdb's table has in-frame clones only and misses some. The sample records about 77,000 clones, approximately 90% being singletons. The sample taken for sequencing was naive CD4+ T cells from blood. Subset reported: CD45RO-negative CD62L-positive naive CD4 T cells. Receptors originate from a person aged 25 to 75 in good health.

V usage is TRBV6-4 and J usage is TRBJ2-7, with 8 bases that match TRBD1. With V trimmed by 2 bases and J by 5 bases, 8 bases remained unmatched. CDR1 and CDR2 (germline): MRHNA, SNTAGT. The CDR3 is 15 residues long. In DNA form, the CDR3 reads TGTGCCAGCAGTGACCTCCGACAGGGGCGGCACGAGCAGTACTTC. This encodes CASSDLRQGRHEQYF.

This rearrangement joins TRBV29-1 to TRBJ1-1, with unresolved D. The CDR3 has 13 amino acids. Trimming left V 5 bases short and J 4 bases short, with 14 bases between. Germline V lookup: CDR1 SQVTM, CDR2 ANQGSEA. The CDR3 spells CSVSDAGSTEAFF. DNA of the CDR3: TGCAGCGTTTCGGACGCCGGGAGCACTGAAGCTTTCTTT.

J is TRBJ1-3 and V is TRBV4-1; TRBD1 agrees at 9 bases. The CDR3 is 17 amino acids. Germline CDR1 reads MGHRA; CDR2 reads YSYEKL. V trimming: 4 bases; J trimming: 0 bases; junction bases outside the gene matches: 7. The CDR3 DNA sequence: TGCGCCAGCAGCCCCACCTCGACAGGGGGCTCTGGAAACACCATATATTTT. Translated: CASSPTSTGGSGNTIYF.

The CDR3 sequence: CASSPRGQVYLYGYTF. The CDR3 DNA reads TGTGCCAGCAGTCCCCGGGGACAGGTCTATCTCTATGGCTACACCTTC. The chain uses TRBV28 and TRBJ1-2; 8 nucleotides agree with TRBD1. The trim removed 5 bases at V and 4 bases at J, leaving 12 bases unmatched. Germline loops: CDR1 MDHEN, CDR2 SYDVKM. The CDR3 runs to 16 residues.

CDR3 nucleotides: TGTGCCAGCAGCTTTAAAACAGGGGGGAACACTGAAGCTTTCTTT. Its protein is CASSFKTGGNTEAFF. The chain is built from TRBV5-8 and TRBJ1-1; 8 nucleotides agree with TRBD1. This CDR3 is built from 15 residues. Unmatched junction bases numbered 4, after V lost 2 bases and J lost 1 base. Germline V gives CDR1 SGHTS, CDR2 YDEGEE.

The CDR3 protein is CASSYSTGQFQETQYF. As DNA, the CDR3 is TGTGCCAGCAGTTACTCGACTGGCCAATTCCAAGAGACCCAGTACTTC. This sequence joins TRBV6-5 and TRBJ2-5; D is undetermined. With 0 bases removed from V and 1 base from J, the gap between germline ends came to 12 bases. This CDR3 is built from 16 residues. The V gene's germline CDR1 is MNHEY and CDR2 SVGAGI.

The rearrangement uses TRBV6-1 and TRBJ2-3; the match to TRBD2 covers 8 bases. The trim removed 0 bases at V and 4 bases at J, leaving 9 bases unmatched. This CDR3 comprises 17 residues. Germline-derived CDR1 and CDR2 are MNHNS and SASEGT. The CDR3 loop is CASSEARRGGDSDTQYF. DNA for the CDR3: TGTGCCAGCAGTGAAGCGCGACGGGGGGGCGACTCAGATACGCAGTATTTT.

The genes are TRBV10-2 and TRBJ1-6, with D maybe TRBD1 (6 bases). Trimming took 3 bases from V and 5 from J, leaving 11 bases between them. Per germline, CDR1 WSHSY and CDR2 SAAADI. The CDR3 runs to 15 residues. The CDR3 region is CASSDQGINNSPLHF. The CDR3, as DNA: TGCGCCAGCAGTGACCAGGGGATCAATAATTCACCCCTCCACTTT.

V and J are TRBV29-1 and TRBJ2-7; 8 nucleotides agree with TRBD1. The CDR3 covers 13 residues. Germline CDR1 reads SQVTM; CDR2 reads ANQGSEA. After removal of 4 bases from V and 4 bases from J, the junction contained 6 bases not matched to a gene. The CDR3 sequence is CSVGDRTSYEQYF. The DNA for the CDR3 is TGCAGCGTTGGGGACAGGACATCTTACGAGCAGTACTTC.

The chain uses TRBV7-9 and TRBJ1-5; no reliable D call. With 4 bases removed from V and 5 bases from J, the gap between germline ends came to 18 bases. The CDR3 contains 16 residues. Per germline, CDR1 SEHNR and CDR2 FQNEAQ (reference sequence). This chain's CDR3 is CASSSGVDGVDQPQHF. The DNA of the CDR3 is TGTGCCAGCAGCTCCGGGGTCGATGGGGTCGATCAGCCCCAGCATTTT.

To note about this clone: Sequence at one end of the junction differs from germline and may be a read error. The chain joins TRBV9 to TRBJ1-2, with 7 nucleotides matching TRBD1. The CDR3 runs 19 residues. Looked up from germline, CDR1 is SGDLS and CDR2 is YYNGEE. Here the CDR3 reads CASSVGSGGPTRANYGYIF. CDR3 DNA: TGTGCCAGCAGCGTAGGGTCAGGGGGACCGACACGAGCTAACTATGGCTACATCTTC.

The CDR3 loop is CASSLQTAGVEETQYF. CDR3 nucleotides: TGCGCCAGCAGCTTGCAAACAGCGGGGGTGGAAGAGACCCAGTACTTC. The V call is TRBV5-1, the J call TRBJ2-5, with TRBD2 matching 8 bases. Germline CDR1 reads SGHRS; CDR2 reads YFSETQ. V shed 1 base and J 3 bases; nucleotides not matched to a gene: 8. The CDR3 sequence is 16 residues long.